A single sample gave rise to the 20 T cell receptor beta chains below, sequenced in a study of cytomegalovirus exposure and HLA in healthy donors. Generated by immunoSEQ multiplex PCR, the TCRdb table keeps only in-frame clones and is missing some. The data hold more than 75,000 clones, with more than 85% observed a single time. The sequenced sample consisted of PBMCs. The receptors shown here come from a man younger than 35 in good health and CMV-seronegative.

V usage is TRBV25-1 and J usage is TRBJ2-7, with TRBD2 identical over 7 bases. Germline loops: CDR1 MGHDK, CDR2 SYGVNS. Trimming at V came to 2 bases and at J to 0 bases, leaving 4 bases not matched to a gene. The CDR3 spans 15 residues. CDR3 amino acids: CASSEPLAGSYEQYF. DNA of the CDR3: TGTGCCAGCAGTGAACCTTTAGCGGGCTCCTACGAGCAGTACTTC.

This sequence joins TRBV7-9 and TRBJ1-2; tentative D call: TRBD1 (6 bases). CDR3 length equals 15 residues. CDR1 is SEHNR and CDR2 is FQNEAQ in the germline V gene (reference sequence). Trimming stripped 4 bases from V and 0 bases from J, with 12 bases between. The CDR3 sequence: CASSSEQGANYGYTF. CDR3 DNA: TGTGCCAGCAGCTCCGAACAGGGAGCTAACTATGGCTACACCTTC.

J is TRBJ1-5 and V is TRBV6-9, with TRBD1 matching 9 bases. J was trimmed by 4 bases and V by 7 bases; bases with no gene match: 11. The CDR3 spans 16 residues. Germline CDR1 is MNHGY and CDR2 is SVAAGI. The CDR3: CASTENGTGTNQPQHF. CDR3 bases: TGTGCCAGCACCGAGAATGGGACAGGGACAAATCAGCCCCAGCATTTT.

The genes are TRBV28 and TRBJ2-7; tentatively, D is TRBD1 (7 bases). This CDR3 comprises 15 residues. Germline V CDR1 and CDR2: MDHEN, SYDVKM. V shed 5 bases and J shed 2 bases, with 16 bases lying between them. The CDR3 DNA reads TGTGCCAGCAGTCACCGCGGGACAGAAACCTACGAGCAGTACTTC. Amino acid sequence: CASSHRGTETYEQYF.

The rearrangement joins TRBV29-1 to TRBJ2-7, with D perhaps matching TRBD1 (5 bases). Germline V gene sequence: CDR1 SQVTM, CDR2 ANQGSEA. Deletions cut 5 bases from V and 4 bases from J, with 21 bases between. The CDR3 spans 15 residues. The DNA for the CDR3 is TGCAGCGTTCGCGGTTGGCAGGACATCCCTTACGAGCAGTACTTC. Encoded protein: CSVRGWQDIPYEQYF.

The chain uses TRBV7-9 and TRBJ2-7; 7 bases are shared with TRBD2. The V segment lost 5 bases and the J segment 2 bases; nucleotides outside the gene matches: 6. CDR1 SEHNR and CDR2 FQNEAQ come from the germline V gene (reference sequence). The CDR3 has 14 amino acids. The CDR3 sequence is CASSPSGNTYEQYF. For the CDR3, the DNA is TGTGCCAGCAGCCCTAGCGGCAATACCTACGAGCAGTACTTC.

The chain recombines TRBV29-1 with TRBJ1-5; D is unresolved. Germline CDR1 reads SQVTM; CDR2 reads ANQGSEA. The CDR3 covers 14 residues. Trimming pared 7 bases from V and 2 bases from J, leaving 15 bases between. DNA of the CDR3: TGCAGCGCCGTGGGCGGGGATGGCAATCAGCCCCAGCATTTT. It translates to CSAVGGDGNQPQHF.

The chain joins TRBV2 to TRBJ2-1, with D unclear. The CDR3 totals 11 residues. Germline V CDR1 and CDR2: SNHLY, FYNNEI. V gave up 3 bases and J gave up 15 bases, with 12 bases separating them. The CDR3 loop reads CASSDYFIGFF. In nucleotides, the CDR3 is TGTGCCAGCAGTGACTACTTTATTGGGTTCTTC.

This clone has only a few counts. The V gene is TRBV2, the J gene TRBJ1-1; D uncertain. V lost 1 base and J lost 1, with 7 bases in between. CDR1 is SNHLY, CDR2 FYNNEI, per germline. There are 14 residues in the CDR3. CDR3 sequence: CASSEVTGNTEAFF. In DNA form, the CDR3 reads TGTGCCAGCAGTGAAGTGACGGGGAACACTGAAGCTTTCTTT. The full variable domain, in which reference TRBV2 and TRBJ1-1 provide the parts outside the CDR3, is EPEVTQTPSHQVTQMGQEVILRCVPISNHLYFYWYRQILGQKVEFLVSFYNNEISEKSEIFDDQFSVERPDGSNFTLKIRSTKLEDSAMYFCASSEVTGNTEAFFGQGTRLTVV.

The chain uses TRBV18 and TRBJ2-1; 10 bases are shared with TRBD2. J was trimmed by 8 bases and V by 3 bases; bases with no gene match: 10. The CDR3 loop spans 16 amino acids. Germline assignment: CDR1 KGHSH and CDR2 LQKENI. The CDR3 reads CASSPASGSRRDEQFF. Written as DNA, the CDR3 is TGTGCCAGCTCACCGGCTAGCGGGAGTAGGAGGGATGAGCAGTTCTTC.

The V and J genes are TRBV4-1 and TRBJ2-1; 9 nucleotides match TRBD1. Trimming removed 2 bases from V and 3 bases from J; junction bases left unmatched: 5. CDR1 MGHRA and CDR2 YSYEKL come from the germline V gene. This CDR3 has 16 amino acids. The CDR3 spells CASSQPRTGVYNEQFF. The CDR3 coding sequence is TGCGCCAGCAGCCAACCCAGGACAGGGGTCTACAATGAGCAGTTCTTC.

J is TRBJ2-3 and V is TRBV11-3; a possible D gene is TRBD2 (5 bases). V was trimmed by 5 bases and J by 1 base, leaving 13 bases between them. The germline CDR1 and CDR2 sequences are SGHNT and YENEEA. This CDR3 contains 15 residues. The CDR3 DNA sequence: TGTGCCAGCAGCCCCCTTGGTAGCGGCACAGATACGCAGTATTTT. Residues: CASSPLGSGTDTQYF.

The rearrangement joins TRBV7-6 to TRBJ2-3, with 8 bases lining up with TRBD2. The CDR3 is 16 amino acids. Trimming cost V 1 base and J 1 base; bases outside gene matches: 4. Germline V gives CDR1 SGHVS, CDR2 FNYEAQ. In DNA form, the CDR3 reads TGTGCCAGCAGCTTAGGGGGTAGCGGGGGCACAGATACGCAGTATTTT. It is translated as CASSLGGSGGTDTQYF.

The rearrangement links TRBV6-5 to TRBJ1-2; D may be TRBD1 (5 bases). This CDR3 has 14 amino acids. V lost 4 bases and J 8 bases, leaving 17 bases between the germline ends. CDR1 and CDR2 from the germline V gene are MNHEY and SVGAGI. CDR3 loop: CASSSLGQEWGYTF. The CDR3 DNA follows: TGTGCCAGCAGTTCTTTGGGGCAGGAGTGGGGCTACACCTTC.

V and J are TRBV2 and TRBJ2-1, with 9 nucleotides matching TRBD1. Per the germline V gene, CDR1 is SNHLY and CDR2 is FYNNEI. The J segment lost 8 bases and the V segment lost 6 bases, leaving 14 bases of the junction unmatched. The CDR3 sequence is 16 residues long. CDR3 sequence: CASRTTGTGIGDEQFF. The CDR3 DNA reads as TGTGCCAGCAGGACAACCGGGACAGGGATTGGCGATGAGCAGTTCTTC.

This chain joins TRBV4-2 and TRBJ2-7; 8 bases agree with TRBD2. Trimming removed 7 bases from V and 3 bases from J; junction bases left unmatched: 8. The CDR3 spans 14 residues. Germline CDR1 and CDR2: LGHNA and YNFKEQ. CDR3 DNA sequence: TGTGCCAGCAACCCACGGGGGGGAGGCTACGAGCAGTACTTC. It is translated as CASNPRGGGYEQYF.

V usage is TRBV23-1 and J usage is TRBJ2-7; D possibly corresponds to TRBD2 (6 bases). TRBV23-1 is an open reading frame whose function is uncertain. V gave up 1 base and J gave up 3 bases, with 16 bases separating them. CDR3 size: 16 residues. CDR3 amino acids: CASSQYRGWKLYEQYF. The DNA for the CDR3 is TGCGCCAGCAGTCAATATCGGGGGTGGAAACTCTACGAGCAGTACTTC.

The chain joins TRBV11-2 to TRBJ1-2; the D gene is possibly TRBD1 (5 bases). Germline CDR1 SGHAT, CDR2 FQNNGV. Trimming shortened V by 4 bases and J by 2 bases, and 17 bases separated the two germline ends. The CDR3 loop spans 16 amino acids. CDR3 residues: CASSSYLTDNNYGYTF. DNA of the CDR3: TGTGCCAGCAGCTCCTACTTGACAGACAACAACTATGGCTACACCTTC.

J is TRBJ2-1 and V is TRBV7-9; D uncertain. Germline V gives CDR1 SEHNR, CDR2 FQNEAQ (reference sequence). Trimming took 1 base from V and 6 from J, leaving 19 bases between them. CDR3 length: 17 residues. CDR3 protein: CASSLEFGGPSPNEQFF. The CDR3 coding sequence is TGTGCCAGCAGCTTAGAGTTTGGCGGCCCCTCGCCCAATGAGCAGTTCTTC.

The CDR3: CASSPGEGTDTQYF. CDR3 coding DNA: TGTGCCAGCTCACCCGGTGAGGGCACAGATACGCAGTATTTT. The chain couples TRBV18 to TRBJ2-3; unclear D gene. Germline CDR1 and CDR2: KGHSH and LQKENI. V lost 3 bases and J lost 1, with 8 bases in between. This CDR3 has 14 amino acids.